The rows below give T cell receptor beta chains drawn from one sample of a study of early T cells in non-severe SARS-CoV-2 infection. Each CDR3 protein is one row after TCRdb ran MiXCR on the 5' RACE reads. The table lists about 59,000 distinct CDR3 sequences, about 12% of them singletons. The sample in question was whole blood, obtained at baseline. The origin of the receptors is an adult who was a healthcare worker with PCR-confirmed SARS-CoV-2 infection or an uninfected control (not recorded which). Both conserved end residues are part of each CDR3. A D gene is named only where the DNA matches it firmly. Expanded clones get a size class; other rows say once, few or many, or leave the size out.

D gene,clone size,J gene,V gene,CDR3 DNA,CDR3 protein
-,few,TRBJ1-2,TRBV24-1,TGTGCCACCAGTGACAGGCGTTATGGCTACACCTTC,CATSDRRYGYTF
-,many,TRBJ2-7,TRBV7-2,TGTGCCAGCAGCTTGCCGGTAACCTACGAGCAGTACTTC,CASSLPVTYEQYF
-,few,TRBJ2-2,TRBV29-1,TGCAGCGTGAGGACGGGGGAGAGGTACACCGGGGAGCTGTTTTTT,CSVRTGERYTGELFF
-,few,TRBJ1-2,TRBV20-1,TGCAGTGCACGGCGGTCTGGAGGCTACACCTTC,CSARRSGGYTF
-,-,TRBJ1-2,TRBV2,TGTGCCAGCAGTAAAACCCGGAGGGGCTACACCTTC,CASSKTRRGYTF
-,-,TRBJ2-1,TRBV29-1,TGCAGCGTTGGGTTTCCCCGTTTACACAATGAGCAGTTCTTC,CSVGFPRLHNEQFF
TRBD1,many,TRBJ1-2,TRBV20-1,TGCAGTGCTCACCGGGGACAGGGAGGCTATGGCTACACCTTC,CSAHRGQGGYGYTF
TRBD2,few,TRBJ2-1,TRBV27,TGTGCCAGCAGTCTTCGCAGAGGAGCGGGGGGCTACAATGAGCAGTTCTTC,CASSLRRGAGGYNEQFF
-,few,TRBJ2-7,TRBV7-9,TGTGCCAGCAGCCGCGGCGCGGCACCCAGCCCTTTCTACGAGCAGTACTTC,CASSRGAAPSPFYEQYF
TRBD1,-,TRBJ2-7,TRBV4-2,TGTGCCAGCAGCCAACCCGGACAGGCCCCCGAGCAGTACTTC,CASSQPGQAPEQYF
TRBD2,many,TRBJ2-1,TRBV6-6,TGTGCCAGCACCCTGGGACTAGCGGGGGGTACCTCCTACAATGAGCAGTTCTTC,CASTLGLAGGTSYNEQFF
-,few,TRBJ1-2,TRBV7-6,TGTGCCAGCAGTCCCGGCAGGGTAGGGTATGGCTACACCTTC,CASSPGRVGYGYTF
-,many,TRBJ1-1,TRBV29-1,TGCAGCGTTGGACTTGGCAGCACGAACACTGAAGCTTTCTTT,CSVGLGSTNTEAFF
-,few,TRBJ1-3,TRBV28,TGTGCCAGCAGTCCCGAGGCAGGGCTCTCTGGAAACACCATATATTTT,CASSPEAGLSGNTIYF
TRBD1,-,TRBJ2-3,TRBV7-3,TGTGCCAGCAGCAGACAGGGGCGGAGGGCAGATACGCAGTATTTT,CASSRQGRRADTQYF
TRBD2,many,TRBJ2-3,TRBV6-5,TGTGCCAGCAGTCCGGGACTAGCGGGGGACACAGATACGCAGTATTTT,CASSPGLAGDTDTQYF
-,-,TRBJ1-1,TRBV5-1,TGCGCCAGCAGCCCAGGAGGGCCCGGGTCGAGCACTGAAGCTTTCTTT,CASSPGGPGSSTEAFF
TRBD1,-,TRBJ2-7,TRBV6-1,TGTGCCAGCAGAACCGGACAGGGCTCCTACGAGCAGTACTTC,CASRTGQGSYEQYF
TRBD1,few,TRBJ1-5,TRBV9,TGTGCCAGCAGCGCACAGGGGGCTGGGCAGCCCCAGCATTTT,CASSAQGAGQPQHF
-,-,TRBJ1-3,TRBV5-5,TGTGCCAGCAGCTTATACAGGGTTCAGGGAAACACCATATATTTT,CASSLYRVQGNTIYF
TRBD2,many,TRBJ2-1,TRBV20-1,TGCAGTGCTAGAGATGTCGGACTAGCGGGAGACTCACGGGAGCAGTTCTTC,CSARDVGLAGDSREQFF
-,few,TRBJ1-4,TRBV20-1,TGCAGTGCTCTTATCGACACCAGCGAAAAACTGTTTTTT,CSALIDTSEKLFF
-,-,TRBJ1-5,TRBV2,TGTGCCAGCAGTGCCACCTGGGGGAATCAGCCCCAGCATTTT,CASSATWGNQPQHF
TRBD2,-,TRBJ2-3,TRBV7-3,TGTGCCAGCAGTTTTAGGGCGGGAGGGTCCGATACGCAGTATTTT,CASSFRAGGSDTQYF
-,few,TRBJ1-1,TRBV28,TGTGCCAGCAGTTTCCCAGGGATAAACACTGAAGCTTTCTTT,CASSFPGINTEAFF
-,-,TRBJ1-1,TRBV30,TGTGCCTGGAGGAGGGGCCTTCACACTGAAGCTTTCTTT,CAWRRGLHTEAFF
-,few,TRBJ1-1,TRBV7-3,TGTGCCAGCAGCTTAACGGGGGGTAACAGTCACACTGAAGCTTTCTTT,CASSLTGGNSHTEAFF
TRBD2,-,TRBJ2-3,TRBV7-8,TGTGCCAGCAGCTCCCCAGAATACAGCGGGGTCACAGATACGCAGTATTTT,CASSSPEYSGVTDTQYF
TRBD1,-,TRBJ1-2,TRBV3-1,TGTGCCAGCAGCCAAGCGACAGGGAACTATGGCTACACCTTC,CASSQATGNYGYTF
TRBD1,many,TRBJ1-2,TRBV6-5,TGTGCCAGCAGTTACGCGGGGGACAGAGGGGGCTACACCTTC,CASSYAGDRGGYTF
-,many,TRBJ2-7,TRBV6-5,TGTGCCAGCAGTTACCCGGGGGCCCCCTCCTACGAGCAGTACTTC,CASSYPGAPSYEQYF
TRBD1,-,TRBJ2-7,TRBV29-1,TGCAGCGTCGGACGCTCCGGGACAGGTTTCGAGCAGTACTTC,CSVGRSGTGFEQYF
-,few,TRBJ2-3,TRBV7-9,TGTGCCAGCACCCAGGGAGATACGCAGTATTTT,CASTQGDTQYF
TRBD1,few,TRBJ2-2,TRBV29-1,TGCAGCGTTCGTGACAGGGCGAACACCGGGGAGCTGTTTTTT,CSVRDRANTGELFF
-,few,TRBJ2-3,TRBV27,TGTGCCAGCAGTTTTTGGTATACGCAGTATTTT,CASSFWYTQYF
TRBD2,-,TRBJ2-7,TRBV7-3,TGTTCCAGCAGCTTTTTAGCGGGAGGCGGCTACGAGCAGTACTTC,CSSSFLAGGGYEQYF
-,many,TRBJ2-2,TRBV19,TGTGCCAGTAGTATTAGTAGCGGAGGGAACACCGGGGAGCTGTTTTTT,CASSISSGGNTGELFF
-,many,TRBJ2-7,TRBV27,TGTGCCAGCAGTTTCGCGACCGTGAGCTCCTACGAGCAGTACTTC,CASSFATVSSYEQYF
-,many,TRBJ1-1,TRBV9,TGTGCCAGCAGCCCAGGACGAGGGAGCACTGAAGCTTTCTTT,CASSPGRGSTEAFF
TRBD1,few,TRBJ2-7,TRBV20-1,TGCAGTGCTAGTGGGACAGGTATCTACGAGCAGTACTTC,CSASGTGIYEQYF
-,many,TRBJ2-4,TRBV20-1,TGCAGTGCTGTAAGCCCGGGACTAGCCAAAAACATTCAGTACTTC,CSAVSPGLAKNIQYF
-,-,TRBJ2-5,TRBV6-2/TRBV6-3,TGTGCCAGCAGCAAAACAAGGACTGGTACCCAGTACTTC,CASSKTRTGTQYF
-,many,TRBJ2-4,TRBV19,TGTGCCAGTAGTATGCTCTCCCCTGGCAAAAACATTCAGTACTTC,CASSMLSPGKNIQYF
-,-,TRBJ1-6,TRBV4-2,TGTGCCAGCAGCCAAGTTCAGGGTCTCACCTATAATTCACCCCTCCACTTT,CASSQVQGLTYNSPLHF